This T cell receptor (beta chain) emerged from a study of T cells in Graves' hyperthyroidism and ophthalmopathy. Study summary: Peripheral blood sampling occurred at initial diagnosis, before any treatment. Study findings and constraints: Stable hyperthyroidism was told apart from ophthalmopathy by a model built on 13 V-J features. Clonotypes that were expanded in thyroid above 0.001 mostly appeared in blood too.

For this clonotype: The target antigen is unknown.

Researchers took RNA transcripts and amplified the TCR beta CDR3 regions from them. Carried out on the TCR CDR3, a first-round RT-PCR used the HTBI primer set. TCRdb redid the calling of the multiplex PCR reads with MiXCR, one entry per CDR3 protein. The table shows about 210,000 distinct CDR3 sequences, with under 20% occurring only once. CDR3 size: 19 residues. J gave up 3 bases and V 4 bases, and 13 bases lay outside the gene matches. Per germline, CDR1 SGHAT and CDR2 FQNNGV. The V call is TRBV11-2, the J call TRBJ2-1; 12 nucleotides agree with TRBD2. This clonotype originated in a man in his fifties with Graves' hyperthyroidism. Sample: blood. DNA of the CDR3: TGTGCCAGCAGCTCCGAAAGGGCCACTAGCGGGAGGAACTACAATGAGCAGTTCTTC. Translated: CASSSERATSGRNYNEQFF.